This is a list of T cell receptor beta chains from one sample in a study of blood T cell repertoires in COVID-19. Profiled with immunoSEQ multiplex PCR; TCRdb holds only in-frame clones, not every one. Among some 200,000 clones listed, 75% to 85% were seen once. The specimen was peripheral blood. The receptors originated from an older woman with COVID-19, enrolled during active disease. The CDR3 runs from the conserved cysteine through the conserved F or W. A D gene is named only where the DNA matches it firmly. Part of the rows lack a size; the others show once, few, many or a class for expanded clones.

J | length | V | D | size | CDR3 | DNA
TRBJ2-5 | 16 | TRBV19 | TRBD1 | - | CASSITIGQGVETQYF | TGTGCCAGTAGTATTACAATAGGACAGGGAGTGGAGACCCAGTACTTC
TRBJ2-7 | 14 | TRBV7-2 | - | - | CASSLIKGVYEQYF | TGTGCCAGCAGCTTAATAAAAGGGGTCTACGAGCAGTACTTC
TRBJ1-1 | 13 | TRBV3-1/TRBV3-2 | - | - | CASSQESVTEAFF | TGTGCCAGCAGCCAAGAGTCGGTGACTGAAGCTTTCTTT
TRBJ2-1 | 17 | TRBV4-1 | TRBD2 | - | CASSPEGRGSSYNEQFF | TGCGCCAGCAGCCCCGAGGGGCGGGGGAGCTCCTACAATGAGCAGTTCTTC
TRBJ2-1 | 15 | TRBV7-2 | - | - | CASSLAQGKVNEQFF | TGTGCCAGCAGCTTAGCCCAGGGCAAGGTAAATGAGCAGTTCTTC
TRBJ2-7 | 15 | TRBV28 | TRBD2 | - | CASSTGLAITYEQYF | TGTGCCAGCAGTACGGGACTAGCGATAACCTACGAGCAGTACTTC
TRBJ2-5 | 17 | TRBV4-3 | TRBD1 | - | CASSQGTGQGVRETQYF | TGCGCCAGCAGCCAGGGCACGGGACAGGGGGTTAGGGAGACCCAGTACTTC
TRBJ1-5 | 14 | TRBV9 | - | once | CASSVGAGNQPQHF | TGTGCCAGCAGCGTAGGGGCAGGAAATCAGCCCCAGCATTTT
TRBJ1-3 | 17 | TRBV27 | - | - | CASSLRGSGSSGNTIYF | TGTGCCAGCAGTCTCCGCGGGTCGGGATCCTCTGGAAACACCATATATTTT
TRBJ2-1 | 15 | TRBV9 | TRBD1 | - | CASSARTGSNTEQFF | TGTGCCAGCAGCGCAAGGACAGGGTCGAATACTGAGCAGTTCTTC
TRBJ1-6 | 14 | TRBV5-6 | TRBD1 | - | CASSETGVNSPLHF | TGTGCCAGCAGCGAGACAGGGGTCAATTCACCCCTCCACTTT
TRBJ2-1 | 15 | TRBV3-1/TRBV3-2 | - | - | CASRDSRPQTNEQFF | TGTGCCAGCAGAGATAGCAGACCCCAGACCAATGAGCAGTTCTTC
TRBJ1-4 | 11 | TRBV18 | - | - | CASSPNEKLFF | TGTGCCAGCTCCCCGAATGAAAAACTGTTTTTT
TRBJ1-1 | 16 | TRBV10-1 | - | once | CASSPLRRAEGTEAFF | TGCGCCAGCAGTCCCCTGCGGAGGGCCGAGGGCACTGAAGCTTTCTTT
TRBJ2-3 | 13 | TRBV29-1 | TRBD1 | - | CSVEQGATDTQYF | TGCAGCGTTGAGCAGGGGGCTACAGATACGCAGTATTTT
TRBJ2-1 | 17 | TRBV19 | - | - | CASSPGEGGPSYNEQFF | TGTGCCAGTAGTCCCGGAGAGGGAGGCCCCTCCTACAATGAGCAGTTCTTC
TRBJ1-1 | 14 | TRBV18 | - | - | CASSSSGGGTEAFF | TGTGCCAGCTCCTCATCCGGGGGTGGCACTGAAGCTTTCTTT
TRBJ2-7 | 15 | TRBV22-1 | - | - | CPGNNKGQTSYEQYF | TGTCCTGGGAATAATAAGGGACAGACCTCCTACGAGCAGTACTTC
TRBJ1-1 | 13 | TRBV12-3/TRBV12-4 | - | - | CASSLETDTEAFF | TGTGCCAGCAGTTTGGAGACGGACACTGAAGCTTTCTTT
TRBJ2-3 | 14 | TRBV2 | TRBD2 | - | CASSSGMGTDTQYF | TGTGCCAGCAGTAGCGGGATGGGTACAGATACGCAGTATTTT
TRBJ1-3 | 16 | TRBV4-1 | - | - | CASSLSAGVSGNTIYF | TGCGCCAGCAGCCTCTCAGCAGGGGTTTCTGGAAACACCATATATTTT
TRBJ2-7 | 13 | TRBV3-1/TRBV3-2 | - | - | CASSQDTWGRKYF | TGTGCCAGCAGCCAAGACACCTGGGGGCGTAAGTACTTC
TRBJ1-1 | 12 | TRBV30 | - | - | CAWNGPNTEAFF | TGTGCCTGGAATGGGCCGAACACTGAAGCTTTCTTT
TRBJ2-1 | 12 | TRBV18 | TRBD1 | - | CASSPAGGSEFF | TGTGCCAGCTCACCTGCAGGGGGCAGTGAGTTCTTC
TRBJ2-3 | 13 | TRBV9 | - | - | CASSPTRGDTQYF | TGTGCCAGCAGCCCCACACGGGGAGATACGCAGTATTTT
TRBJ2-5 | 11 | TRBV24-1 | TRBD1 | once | CATGQGETQYF | TGTGCCACAGGACAGGGGGAGACCCAGTACTTC
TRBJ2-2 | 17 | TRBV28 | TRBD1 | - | CASTPGTGGRNTGELFF | TGTGCCAGCACACCCGGGACAGGGGGCCGAAACACCGGGGAGCTGTTTTTT
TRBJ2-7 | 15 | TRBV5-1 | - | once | CASSPRNPSSYEQYF | TGCGCCAGCAGTCCCAGGAACCCCAGCTCCTACGAGCAGTACTTC
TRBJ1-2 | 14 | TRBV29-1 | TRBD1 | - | CSVSGTGSIYGYTF | TGCAGCGTCTCAGGGACAGGATCTATCTATGGCTACACCTTC
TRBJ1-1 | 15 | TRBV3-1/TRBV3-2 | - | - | CASSQDGRWNTEAFF | TGTGCCAGCAGCCAAGACGGCAGGTGGAACACTGAAGCTTTCTTT
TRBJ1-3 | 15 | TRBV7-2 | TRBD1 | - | CASSEERGLGNTIYF | TGTGCCAGCAGCGAGGAAAGGGGGCTAGGAAACACCATATATTTT
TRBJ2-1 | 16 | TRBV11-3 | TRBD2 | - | CASSLGSAGGLGEQFF | TGTGCCAGCAGCTTAGGAAGCGCGGGAGGGCTCGGTGAGCAGTTCTTC
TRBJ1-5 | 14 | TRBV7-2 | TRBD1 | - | CASSLDRGNQPQHF | TGTGCCAGCAGTTTAGACAGGGGAAATCAGCCCCAGCATTTT
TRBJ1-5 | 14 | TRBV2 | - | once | CASSWDTSNQPQHF | TGTGCCAGCAGCTGGGACACAAGCAATCAGCCCCAGCATTTT
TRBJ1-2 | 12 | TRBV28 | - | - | CASSPQGGGYTF | TGTGCCAGCAGTCCACAGGGTGGCGGCTACACCTTC
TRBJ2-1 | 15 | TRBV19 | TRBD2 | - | CASSIDSGRGNEQFF | TGTGCCAGTAGTATCGATAGCGGGAGAGGGAATGAGCAGTTCTTC
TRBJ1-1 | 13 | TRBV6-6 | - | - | CASSLLTDTEAFF | TGTGCCAGCAGCCTCCTTACTGACACTGAAGCTTTCTTT
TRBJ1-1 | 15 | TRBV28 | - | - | CASSLSPIRGTEAFF | TGTGCCAGCAGTTTATCCCCCATAAGGGGGACTGAAGCTTTCTTT
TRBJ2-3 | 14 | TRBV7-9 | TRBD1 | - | CASSIGTVTDTQYF | TGTGCCAGCAGCATTGGGACAGTAACAGATACGCAGTATTTT
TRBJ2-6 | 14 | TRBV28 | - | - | CASSLPSGANVLTF | TGTGCCAGCAGTTTACCATCTGGGGCCAACGTCCTGACTTTC
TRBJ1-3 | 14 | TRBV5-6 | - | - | CASSLLGAGNTIYF | TGTGCCAGCAGCTTGTTAGGGGCTGGAAACACCATATATTTT
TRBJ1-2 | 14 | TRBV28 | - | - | CASATHRLGGGYTF | TGTGCCAGCGCAACACACAGGCTGGGAGGGGGCTACACCTTC
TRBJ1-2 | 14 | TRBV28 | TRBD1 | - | CASSSGQAVYGYTF | TGTGCCAGCAGTTCAGGACAGGCGGTCTATGGCTACACCTTC
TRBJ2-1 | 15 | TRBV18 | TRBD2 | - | CASSPVAGGSNEQFF | TGTGCCAGCTCACCGGTAGCGGGAGGTAGCAATGAGCAGTTCTTC
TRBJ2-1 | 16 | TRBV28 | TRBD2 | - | CASSSQFGGLANEQFF | TGTGCCAGCAGCTCTCAGTTTGGTGGACTAGCGAATGAGCAGTTCTTC
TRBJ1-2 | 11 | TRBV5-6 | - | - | CASSFNLGYTF | TGTGCCAGCAGCTTTAATCTCGGCTACACCTTC
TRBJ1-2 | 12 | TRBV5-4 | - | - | CASSLAFDGYTF | TGTGCCAGCAGCTTGGCCTTTGATGGCTACACCTTC
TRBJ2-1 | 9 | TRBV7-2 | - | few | CASSLRQFF | TGTGCCAGCAGCTTGAGGCAGTTCTTC
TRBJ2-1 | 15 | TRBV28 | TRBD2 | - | CASSLAGGPHNEQFF | TGTGCCAGCAGCTTAGCGGGAGGGCCGCACAATGAGCAGTTCTTC
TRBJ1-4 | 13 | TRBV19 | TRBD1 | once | CASETGGDGKLFF | TGTGCCAGTGAGACAGGGGGCGATGGAAAACTGTTTTTT
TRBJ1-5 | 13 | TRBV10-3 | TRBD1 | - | CAISPDRDQPQHF | TGTGCCATCAGCCCGGACAGGGACCAGCCCCAGCATTTT
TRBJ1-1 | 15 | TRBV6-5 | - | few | CASSYSLVSGTEAFF | TGTGCCAGCAGTTACTCTCTGGTTTCGGGCACTGAAGCTTTCTTT
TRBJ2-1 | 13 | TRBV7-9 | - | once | CASSLAEGNEQFF | TGTGCCAGCAGCTTAGCGGAGGGGAATGAGCAGTTCTTC
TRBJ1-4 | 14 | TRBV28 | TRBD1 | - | CASSLSTGYEKLFF | TGTGCCAGCAGTTTATCGACAGGGTATGAAAAACTGTTTTTT
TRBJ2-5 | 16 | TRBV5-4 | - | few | CASSLFSGGRQETQYF | TGTGCCAGCAGCCTCTTTTCAGGGGGGCGCCAGGAGACCCAGTACTTC
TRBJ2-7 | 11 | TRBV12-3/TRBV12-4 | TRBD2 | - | CASSLGAGAYF | TGTGCCAGCAGTTTAGGAGCGGGGGCGTACTTC
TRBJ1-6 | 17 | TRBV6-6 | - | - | CASSRGEVGGLNSPLHF | TGTGCCAGCAGTCGAGGGGAGGTGGGAGGTTTAAATTCACCCCTCCACTTT
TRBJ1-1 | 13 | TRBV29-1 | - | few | CSAGGGAYTEAFF | TGCAGCGCAGGAGGGGGGGCTTACACTGAAGCTTTCTTT
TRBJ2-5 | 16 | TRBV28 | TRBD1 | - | CASSFGGQGRGETQYF | TGTGCCAGCAGTTTCGGGGGACAGGGAAGGGGCGAGACCCAGTACTTC
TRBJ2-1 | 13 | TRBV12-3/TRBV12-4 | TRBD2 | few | CASTTGLPNEQFF | TGTGCCAGCACCACGGGACTACCCAATGAGCAGTTCTTC